One sample yielded the 19 T cell receptor beta chains listed below, sequenced in a study of T-cell memory formation after mild COVID-19. TCRdb reanalysed the 5' RACE reads using MiXCR and keeps one entry per CDR3 protein. The table lists 190,000 or so distinct CDR3 sequences, roughly 23% of them singletons. The specimen was PBMCs or a T cell subset sorted from them (not recorded which). The source of these receptors is an adult woman who had mild COVID-19 (a few samples of this study predate the infection). Cell type and time point are not known.

The gene calls are TRBV5-6 and TRBJ2-5, with D possibly TRBD1 on 6 matching bases. V lost 2 bases and J lost 4, with 9 bases in between. Germline V gene sequence: CDR1 SGHDT, CDR2 YYEEEE. The CDR3 spans 13 residues. The CDR3 loop is CASSFTGSETQYF. The DNA of the CDR3 is TGTGCCAGCAGCTTCACAGGGTCAGAGACCCAGTACTTC.

This clonotype was recorded a few times. The junction differs from germline at one of its ends, possibly a read error. The chain joins TRBV4-2 to TRBJ2-1, with 8 bases aligning to TRBD2. CDR1 and CDR2 from the germline V gene are LGHNA and YNFKEQ. The CDR3 has 14 amino acids. In DNA, the CDR3 is TGTGCCAGCAGTCAAGCGGGGGTTTCGAATGAGCAGTTCTTC. Amino acid sequence: CASSQAGVSNEQFF.

This chain uses TRBV29-1 with TRBJ2-7; a possible D gene is TRBD2 (6 bases). Germline values: CDR1 SQVTM, CDR2 ANQGSEA. The CDR3 length is 15 residues. V lost 2 bases and J 5 bases, leaving 19 bases between the germline ends. CDR3 loop: CSVETGETFNHEQYF. CDR3 in DNA: TGCAGCGTTGAAACGGGAGAGACCTTTAACCACGAGCAGTACTTC.

This clonotype was observed a few times. This sequence joins TRBV29-1 and TRBJ2-7, with 8 bases that match TRBD2. V dropped 6 bases and J dropped 5; count of bases not matched to a gene: 3. The CDR3 totals 11 residues. The germline gives CDR1 SQVTM, CDR2 ANQGSEA. The CDR3 sequence is CSVLSGNEQYF. The DNA for the CDR3 is TGCAGCGTCCTTAGCGGGAACGAGCAGTACTTC.

This clonotype has only one observation. This rearrangement joins TRBV7-3 to TRBJ2-1; TRBD2 might be the D (5 bases). The CDR3 has 15 amino acids. CDR1 and CDR2 from the germline V gene are SGHTA and FQGTGA. The germline V and J ends were trimmed by 3 bases and 4 bases, with 13 bases remaining between them. This chain's CDR3 is CASSFSRTGYNEQFF. The CDR3 DNA follows: TGTGCCAGCAGCTTCAGCCGGACGGGGTACAATGAGCAGTTCTTC. Full variable domain (remainder filled in from reference TRBV7-3 and TRBJ2-1): GAGVSQTPSNKVTEKGKYVELRCDPISGHTALYWYRQSLGQGPEFLIYFQGTGAADDSGLPNDRFFAVRPEGSVSTLKIQRTERGDSAVYLCASSFSRTGYNEQFFGPGTRLTVL.

Only a few counts were recorded for this clonotype. The V call is TRBV7-2, the J call TRBJ2-5, with TRBD2 as a possible D gene (6 bases). CDR3 length: 13 amino acids. V lost 7 bases and J 0 bases, leaving 9 bases between the germline ends. The V gene's germline CDR1 is SGHTA and CDR2 FQGNSA. The CDR3 nucleotides read TGTGCCAGCAAAGGCGGGAACCAAGAGACCCAGTACTTC. Translation gives CASKGGNQETQYF.

This clonotype was recorded a few times. The chain has TRBV4-1 and TRBJ1-1; no firm D call. In germline, CDR1 is MGHRA, CDR2 YSYEKL. V was cut by 1 base and J by 1 base, with 10 bases left in between. This CDR3 is 15 amino acids long. CDR3 residues: CASSQAWGPNTEAFF. CDR3 sequence (DNA): TGCGCCAGCAGCCAAGCTTGGGGTCCGAACACTGAAGCTTTCTTT.

At least ten counts were recorded for this clonotype. The rearrangement joins TRBV7-2 to TRBJ1-1, with TRBD1 as a possible D gene (6 bases). This CDR3 spans 14 amino acids. The V end was cut by 2 bases, the J end by 6 bases, with 13 bases between. Germline V gene data show CDR1 as SGHTA and CDR2 as FQGNSA. CDR3 protein: CASSLTGRAPEAFF. CDR3 coding DNA: TGTGCCAGCAGCTTAACAGGGAGGGCCCCTGAAGCTTTCTTT.

This clonotype was seen more than once but under ten times. The J gene is TRBJ2-7, the V gene TRBV12-3 or TRBV12-4; 7 positions agree with TRBD1. V lost 6 bases, J lost 6 bases, and 8 bases stayed unmatched. The CDR3 has 13 residues. For the CDR3, the DNA is TGTGCCAGCAGCCTTAGAGACAGGGTCGAGCAGTACTTC. Its protein product is CASSLRDRVEQYF.

This chain joins TRBV5-1 and TRBJ2-1, with D perhaps assigned TRBD1 or TRBD2 (6 bases each). The germline V gene encodes CDR1 SGHRS and CDR2 YFSETQ. CDR3 length: 16 amino acids. The V end was cut by 3 bases, the J end by 3 bases, with 16 bases between. The CDR3 region has the DNA TGCGCCAGCAGCTCCCCTGGGGGGCCGGACTACAATGAGCAGTTCTTC. Its translation: CASSSPGGPDYNEQFF.

This clonotype was seen repeatedly, ten times or more. The chain joins TRBV27 to TRBJ2-2, with a weak D call TRBD2 (6 bases). Germline CDR1 reads MNHEY; CDR2 reads SMNVEV (reference sequence). CDR3 length equals 14 residues. Trimming pared 3 bases from V and 4 bases from J, leaving 9 bases between. The CDR3 DNA sequence: TGTGCCAGCAGTTTGGGGGGTAGCACCGGGGAGCTGTTTTTT. It is translated as CASSLGGSTGELFF.

This chain links TRBV19 with TRBJ2-1; 10 nucleotides match TRBD1. The J segment lost 8 bases and the V segment lost 4 bases, leaving 11 bases of the junction unmatched. This CDR3 region has 16 residues. Germline V gene sequence: CDR1 LNHDA, CDR2 SQIVND (reference sequence). The CDR3: CASSRGWGQGQDEQFF. In DNA form, the CDR3 reads TGTGCCAGTAGTAGGGGTTGGGGACAGGGGCAGGATGAGCAGTTCTTC. The variable domain in full, completed from reference TRBV19 and TRBJ2-1, reads DGGITQSPKYLFRKEGQNVTLSCEQNLNHDAMYWYRQDPGQGLRLIYYSQIVNDFQKGDIAEGYSVSREKKESFPLTVTSAQKNPTAFYLCASSRGWGQGQDEQFFGPGTRLTVL.

This clonotype was found many times. The genes are TRBV10-3 and TRBJ2-3; D might be TRBD2 (6 bases). CDR1 and CDR2 (germline): ENHRY, SYGVKD. The V end was cut by 2 bases, the J end by 5 bases, with 11 bases between. This CDR3 comprises 14 residues. CDR3: CAISETSPGDTQYF. CDR3 in DNA: TGTGCCATCAGTGAGACTAGCCCGGGAGATACGCAGTATTTT.

This chain links TRBV4-1 with TRBJ2-7; D uncertain. The CDR3 consists of 15 residues. V was cut by 2 bases and J by 3 bases, with 14 bases left in between. Per germline, CDR1 MGHRA and CDR2 YSYEKL. As DNA, the CDR3 is TGCGCCAGCAGCCAAAGCAGGAACATAAACTACGAGCAGTACTTC. Translation: CASSQSRNINYEQYF.

The chain carries TRBV24-1 and TRBJ2-5; D ambiguous. Germline assignment: CDR1 KGHDR and CDR2 SFDVKD. This CDR3 is 14 amino acids long. Between the trimmed V and J ends, which lost 1 base and 3 bases, there was a span of 8 bases. The CDR3 region has the DNA TGTGCCACCAGTGATTTAGGCTCCGAAGAGACCCAGTACTTC. Amino acid sequence: CATSDLGSEETQYF.

The chain employs TRBV5-4 and TRBJ2-3; TRBD2 aligns across 11 bases. V gave up 4 bases and J gave up 0 bases; unmatched junction bases: 4. This CDR3 comprises 16 residues. Germline CDR1 SGHNT, CDR2 YYREEE (reference sequence). The CDR3 loop reads CASSAGLAASTDTQYF. Here the CDR3 DNA reads TGTGCCAGCAGCGCGGGACTAGCGGCTAGCACAGATACGCAGTATTTT.

This clonotype has a handful of counts. The chain couples TRBV7-9 to TRBJ2-7; 12 bases fit TRBD1. The CDR3 spans 18 residues. Looked up from germline, CDR1 is SEHNR and CDR2 is FQNEAQ (reference sequence). V shed 5 bases, J shed 6 bases, and the junction held 17 bases outside the gene matches. The CDR3 nucleotides are TGTGCCAGCAGCCCGCCATCCGGGACAGGGGGCCCTTTTGGCGAGCAGTACTTC. This sequence encodes CASSPPSGTGGPFGEQYF.

In this sample, this clonotype turned up a few times. The chain is built from TRBV19 and TRBJ2-2; D is perhaps TRBD1 (6 bases). The V and J ends lost 10 bases and 1 base respectively, with 16 bases between them. Germline CDR1 reads LNHDA; CDR2 reads SQIVND (reference sequence). This CDR3 has 15 residues. This CDR3 is CAIGRQGKNTGELFF. The CDR3, as DNA: TGTGCCATTGGGCGGCAGGGGAAGAACACCGGGGAGCTGTTTTTT.

This clonotype was seen more than once but under ten times. The V call is TRBV7-3, the J call TRBJ2-3; D is uncertain. V shed 5 bases and J shed 0 bases, with 12 bases lying between them. Germline-derived CDR1 and CDR2 are SGHTA and FQGTGA. The CDR3 is 15 residues long. CDR3 sequence: CASSPPGGSTDTQYF. CDR3 DNA: TGTGCCAGCAGCCCGCCCGGCGGTAGCACAGATACGCAGTATTTT.